This T cell receptor beta chain was retrieved from a study of blood T cell repertoires in COVID-19 (dated by TCRdb to the early 2020s). Broadly, across the study: Samples from collaborators originated in the United States, Italy and Spain and spanned both the acute and convalescent phases of COVID-19. The material from the prospective study consisted of cDNA or gDNA derived from T cells, B-cell-depleted T cells, or PBMCs. Subjects who had been exposed to COVID-19, were actively infected with it, or had recovered from it provided the deeply sampled blood TCRbeta repertoires that made up the dataset. The repertoires were released in a freely available public database meant as a resource for research on the immune response to SARS-CoV-2. The samples were drawn from the first 160 participants of the ongoing ImmuneRACE study and from 950 to 1,500 subjects provided by 6 global collaborators. A de-identified subject ID, COVID-19 status, age in years and sex were almost always included in the sample metadata. HLA class I and class II types, where available, came from metadata supplied by the sample provider rather than from assay-based typing. What the research found in general, with its limitations: Clinical and demographic metadata were provided uncurated, with the amount varying by source and participant.

The V and J ends are trimmed by 8 bases and 8 bases, leaving 21 bases between them. The CDR3 sequence holds 14 residues, the cysteine and phenylalanine included. CDR3 DNA is the only sequence kept; it has 42 bases, read in frame from the first base. The germline V gene encodes CDR1 MNHEY and CDR2 SVGAGI. Each collaborating institution followed its own protocols to collect whole blood in K2EDTA tubes. For TCRbeta analysis, collaborator samples were shipped as frozen whole blood, as isolated PBMCs, or as DNA extracted from either sample type. The immunoSEQ Assay, a bias-controlled multiplex PCR, was used to amplify TCRbeta CDR3 regions from genomic DNA. The authors' pipeline ran thus. Nucleated cell counts per sample were estimated from amplification of reference gene primers within the assay. Sequence reads were collapsed and filtered to measure the absolute abundance of every unique TCRbeta CDR3 rearrangement. Productive Simpson clonality was computed per sample as the square root of Simpson's diversity index over productive rearrangements. TCRdb provides this immuneACCESS table in a form limited to in-frame rearrangements. Some clones are lacking; in checked studies, under half of them reflect an unresolved V gene, and why the rest are absent is not known. The DNA gave D and trimming, while V, J and clone size come from that table. For this sample there are approximately 210,000 clones; over 80% appear just once. The top ten clonotypes cover approximately 5% of the sample.

In the case of this clone: Its antigen is not yet known. Qualities for individual bases were not recorded, and no much larger clone is one base off.

The sample comprised peripheral blood. The sequence was collected from a human donor in a cohort sampled during active COVID-19. In this chain, TRBV6-5 is recombined with TRBJ1-2; 6 matching bases give a weak D call of TRBD1. The CDR3 loop reads CASVRGGSLKGYTF. The nucleotide sequence reads TGTGCCAGCGTCAGAGGGGGATCGCTAAAAGGCTACACCTTC.